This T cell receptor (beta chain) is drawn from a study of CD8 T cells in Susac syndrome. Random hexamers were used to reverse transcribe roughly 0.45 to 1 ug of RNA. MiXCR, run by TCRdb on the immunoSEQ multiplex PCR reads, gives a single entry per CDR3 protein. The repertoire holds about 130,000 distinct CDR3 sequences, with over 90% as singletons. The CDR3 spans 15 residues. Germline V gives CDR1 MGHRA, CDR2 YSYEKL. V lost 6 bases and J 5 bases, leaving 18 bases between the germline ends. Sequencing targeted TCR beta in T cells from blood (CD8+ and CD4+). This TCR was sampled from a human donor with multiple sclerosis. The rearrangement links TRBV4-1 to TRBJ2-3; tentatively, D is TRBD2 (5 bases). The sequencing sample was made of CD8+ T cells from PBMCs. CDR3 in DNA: TGCGCCAGCAGTCGGAGGAGCGGACGGGGAGATACGCAGTATTTT. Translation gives CASSRRSGRGDTQYF.